The clone carrying this TCR beta chain was observed many times. Per the original methods: ImmunoSEQ only sent back junction sequences with no quality scores, so filtering was done differently. Method: immunoSEQ multiplex PCR; TCRdb's copy keeps in-frame clones and lacks some. V, J and clone size are those of that table, while D and trimming were read from the DNA. The repertoire includes about 1 million clones, about 75% of them detected once, and roughly 1.4% sits in the top ten. The donors, healthy adults who were HIV-negative, had experienced no recent acute infections or vaccinations. These data are taken from a study of shared clonotypes between healthy human individuals. Per the germline V gene, CDR1 is SGHDT and CDR2 is YYEEEE. This CDR3 has 13 amino acids. V was cut by 1 base and J by 8 bases, with 12 bases left in between.

The chain is built from TRBV5-6 and TRBJ1-2; D uncertain. This receptor was taken from a man aged 18 to 30 in good health. Sequenced: memory CD4+ T cells sorted from blood. The sample's subset: CD45RA-negative fraction. CDR3 residues: CASSLSGPLGYTF. The CDR3, as DNA: TGTGCCAGCAGCTTGAGTGGCCCCTTGGGCTACACCTTC.